The rows below give T cell receptor beta chains drawn from one sample of a study of tumor-infiltrating lymphocytes in primary liver carcinoma. TCRdb ran MiXCR on the multiplex PCR reads and lists one entry per CDR3 protein. The profile shows fewer than 80,000 distinct CDR3 sequences, about 75% of them singletons. Sequenced input: tumor-adjacent normal liver tissue. The receptors derive from a man aged 35 to 55 with primary liver carcinoma and hepatitis B virus infection. Each CDR3 is given with its conserved first and last residue. Fields, in order: D gene, CDR3 length, J gene, clone size, V gene, CDR3 DNA, CDR3 protein. The D gene is left open where the match is weak. Rows give clone size only sometimes, using once, few, many, or a class for an expanded clone.

d_gene: TRBD1; len: 13; j_gene: TRBJ2-7; abundance: .; v_gene: TRBV29-1; CDR3nt: TGCAGCGTTGAGCAGGGGGACACCTACGAGCAGCACTTC; CDR3aa: CSVEQGDTYEQHF
d_gene: .; len: 14; j_gene: TRBJ1-5; abundance: many; v_gene: TRBV4-1; CDR3nt: TGCGCCAGCAGCCAAGAGGCCGCCAATCAGCCCCAGCATTTT; CDR3aa: CASSQEAANQPQHF
d_gene: TRBD2; len: 12; j_gene: TRBJ2-1; abundance: .; v_gene: TRBV6-6; CDR3nt: TGTGCCAGTTGGACTAGTCCAGATGAGCAGTTCTTC; CDR3aa: CASWTSPDEQFF
d_gene: .; len: 15; j_gene: TRBJ1-6; abundance: .; v_gene: TRBV11-2; CDR3nt: TGTGCCAGCGGCTATACCCTGGAAGGAAAATCACCCCTCCACTTT; CDR3aa: CASGYTLEGKSPLHF
d_gene: .; len: 21; j_gene: TRBJ1-2; abundance: .; v_gene: TRBV10-2; CDR3nt: TGCACCAGCAGTGAGGGCTTATTGTCGGGGGGTAGCCGAAGGTTGGGTTATGGCTACACCTTC; CDR3aa: CTSSEGLLSGGSRRLGYGYTF
d_gene: .; len: 15; j_gene: TRBJ1-6; abundance: .; v_gene: TRBV6-1; CDR3nt: TGTACCAGCAGTGGATGGGACACAAATAATTCACCCCTCCACTTT; CDR3aa: CTSSGWDTNNSPLHF
d_gene: .; len: 13; j_gene: TRBJ2-2; abundance: few; v_gene: TRBV6-2/TRBV6-3; CDR3nt: TGTGTCAGCAGTTACTTCTTAGGCGGGGAACTGTTTTTT; CDR3aa: CVSSYFLGGELFF
d_gene: TRBD1; len: 15; j_gene: TRBJ2-7; abundance: few; v_gene: TRBV5-4; CDR3nt: TGTGCCAGCAGCCCAACCGGGACAGGGATCAACGGGCACTACTTC; CDR3aa: CASSPTGTGINGHYF
d_gene: .; len: 11; j_gene: TRBJ2-1; abundance: .; v_gene: TRBV20-1; CDR3nt: TGCAGTGCTAGGTCGGGGAATGAGCAGTTCTTC; CDR3aa: CSARSGNEQFF
d_gene: .; len: 16; j_gene: TRBJ2-3; abundance: .; v_gene: TRBV6-2/TRBV6-3; CDR3nt: TGTGCCAGCAGCTTCCTAGGACGGCTTGGGGGAGATACGCAGTATTTT; CDR3aa: CASSFLGRLGGDTQYF
d_gene: .; len: 16; j_gene: TRBJ2-1; abundance: .; v_gene: TRBV29-1; CDR3nt: TGCAGCGTCCCTACGCTTCGGCCCTGGTCCCGTCAAGAGCTGTTCTTT; CDR3aa: CSVPTLRPWSRQELFF
d_gene: TRBD1; len: 12; j_gene: TRBJ2-5; abundance: many; v_gene: TRBV30; CDR3nt: TGTGCCTGGAGCGAACAGGGGGAGACCCAGTACTTC; CDR3aa: CAWSEQGETQYF
d_gene: TRBD2; len: 19; j_gene: TRBJ2-1; abundance: .; v_gene: TRBV11-1; CDR3nt: TGTGCCAGCAGCTTTACCTCTTATGCTAGCGGGAGGGCTGGGGAAGAGCAGTTCTTC; CDR3aa: CASSFTSYASGRAGEEQFF
d_gene: .; len: 13; j_gene: TRBJ2-7; abundance: .; v_gene: TRBV12-3/TRBV12-4; CDR3nt: TGTGTCAGCAGTATTGACTTTACCTACGAGCAGTACTTC; CDR3aa: CVSSIDFTYEQYF
d_gene: TRBD1; len: 16; j_gene: TRBJ2-1; abundance: .; v_gene: TRBV5-1; CDR3nt: TGCGCCACCAGCTCATCCGGGACAGACTCCTACGATGAGCAGTTCTTC; CDR3aa: CATSSSGTDSYDEQFF
d_gene: .; len: 13; j_gene: TRBJ1-1; abundance: .; v_gene: TRBV12-3/TRBV12-4; CDR3nt: TGTGCCAGCAGTTTAGACAGATACACAGAAGCTTTCTTT; CDR3aa: CASSLDRYTEAFF
d_gene: TRBD1; len: 14; j_gene: TRBJ1-1; abundance: few; v_gene: TRBV6-5; CDR3nt: TGTGCCAGCAGGTTAGGACAGGGGCCGGGTGAAGCTTTCTTT; CDR3aa: CASRLGQGPGEAFF
d_gene: TRBD1; len: 15; j_gene: TRBJ2-1; abundance: .; v_gene: TRBV6-1; CDR3nt: TGTGCCTGCAGTGACAGACAGGGGGGCTACAATGAGCAGTTCTTC; CDR3aa: CACSDRQGGYNEQFF
d_gene: .; len: 14; j_gene: TRBJ1-1; abundance: few; v_gene: TRBV6-5; CDR3nt: TGTGCCAGCAGTCCTCAGGATAAGAACACTGAAGCTTTCTTT; CDR3aa: CASSPQDKNTEAFF
d_gene: .; len: 12; j_gene: TRBJ2-7; abundance: .; v_gene: TRBV29-1; CDR3nt: TGCAGCGCTACAGGGGAGGCCTACGAGCAGTACTTC; CDR3aa: CSATGEAYEQYF
d_gene: .; len: 14; j_gene: TRBJ2-3; abundance: .; v_gene: TRBV28; CDR3nt: TGTGCCAGCAGTTTGGTGGGGTTCAATCAGCCCCAGTATTTT; CDR3aa: CASSLVGFNQPQYF
d_gene: .; len: 13; j_gene: TRBJ2-7; abundance: .; v_gene: TRBV5-1; CDR3nt: TGCGCCAGCAGCTTGAAGCCGGGGAACGAGCAGTACTTC; CDR3aa: CASSLKPGNEQYF
d_gene: .; len: 16; j_gene: TRBJ2-7; abundance: once; v_gene: TRBV4-1; CDR3nt: TGCGCCAGTAGCCAGACCTCAAAGGGGGGGGACCACGAGCAGTACTTC; CDR3aa: CASSQTSKGGDHEQYF
d_gene: .; len: 16; j_gene: TRBJ2-7; abundance: .; v_gene: TRBV4-1; CDR3nt: TGTGTCAGCAGCCAAGTTTTAGGGCGGGATGGATACGAGCAGTACTTC; CDR3aa: CVSSQVLGRDGYEQYF
d_gene: .; len: 16; j_gene: TRBJ2-1; abundance: .; v_gene: TRBV6-5; CDR3nt: TGTGTCAGCAGCCTTGATATCGGGAGCGCCCGCAATGAGCAGTTCTTC; CDR3aa: CVSSLDIGSARNEQFF
d_gene: .; len: 14; j_gene: TRBJ1-1; abundance: once; v_gene: TRBV7-8; CDR3nt: TGTACCAGCAGTCTAGCGGGGGGGAATACTGAAGCTTTCTTT; CDR3aa: CTSSLAGGNTEAFF
d_gene: .; len: 14; j_gene: TRBJ2-3; abundance: .; v_gene: TRBV29-1; CDR3nt: TGCAGCGTCGGACTGGCGGGATCCACAGATACGCAGTATTTT; CDR3aa: CSVGLAGSTDTQYF
d_gene: TRBD1; len: 15; j_gene: TRBJ1-2; abundance: once; v_gene: TRBV11-2; CDR3nt: TGTGCCAGCAGCTATACAGGGGGCTTCTCCCTTGGCTACATCTTC; CDR3aa: CASSYTGGFSLGYIF
d_gene: TRBD1; len: 16; j_gene: TRBJ1-2; abundance: many; v_gene: TRBV6-2/TRBV6-3; CDR3nt: TGTGCCAGCAGTTATTCTACAGGGGTCGACTACTATGGCTACACCTTC; CDR3aa: CASSYSTGVDYYGYTF
d_gene: .; len: 16; j_gene: TRBJ2-1; abundance: .; v_gene: TRBV11-2; CDR3nt: TGTGTAAGCAGCTTGGGGATAGGGGGTTTCTTCAATGAGCAGTTCTTC; CDR3aa: CVSSLGIGGFFNEQFF
d_gene: TRBD2; len: 17; j_gene: TRBJ2-1; abundance: .; v_gene: TRBV11-1; CDR3nt: TGTGCCAGCGGCTTAATCCCTAGCGGGAACTCCTACAATGAGCAGTTCTTC; CDR3aa: CASGLIPSGNSYNEQFF
d_gene: .; len: 13; j_gene: TRBJ2-7; abundance: .; v_gene: TRBV6-1; CDR3nt: TGTGCCACCCGGACGCCGAGTTTCTACGAGCAGTACTTC; CDR3aa: CATRTPSFYEQYF